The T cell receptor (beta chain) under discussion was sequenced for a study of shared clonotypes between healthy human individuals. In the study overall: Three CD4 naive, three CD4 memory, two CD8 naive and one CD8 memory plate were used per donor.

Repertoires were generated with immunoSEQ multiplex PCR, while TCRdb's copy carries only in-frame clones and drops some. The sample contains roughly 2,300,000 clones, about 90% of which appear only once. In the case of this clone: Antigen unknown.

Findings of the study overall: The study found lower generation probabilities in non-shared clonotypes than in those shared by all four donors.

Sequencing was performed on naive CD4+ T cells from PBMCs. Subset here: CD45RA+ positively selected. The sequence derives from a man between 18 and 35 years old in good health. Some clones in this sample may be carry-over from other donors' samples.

The CDR3 loop is CASSQSGRAAYEQYF. CDR3 DNA: TGTGCCAGCAGCCAATCTGGCAGGGCGGCCTACGAGCAGTACTTC. The gene calls are TRBV14 and TRBJ2-7; D possibly corresponds to TRBD1 (5 bases). Germline V gene sequence: CDR1 SGHDN, CDR2 FVKESK. The CDR3 totals 15 residues. Deletions cut 2 bases from V and 2 bases from J, with 13 bases between.